The clone carrying this T cell receptor beta chain was seen more than once but under ten times. The antigen remains unidentified. No treatment had been given to any patient before thyroid surgery. TCRdb reanalyzed the PCR reads via MiXCR. The table has about 13,000 clones, 33% seen once; the top ten hold around 12%. The data belong to a study of metastatic and nonmetastatic thyroid tumors. On the study more broadly: Blood and tumor or nodule tissue repertoires from malignant and benign thyroid patients were compared.

Broader study findings: It was reportedly found that TCR beta diversity was significantly higher in malignant thyroid tumors than in benign nodules, a difference seen in both blood and tumor samples.

CDR1 and CDR2 (germline): MNHEY, SVGEGT. With 6 bases removed from V and 2 bases from J, the gap between germline ends came to 17 bases. This CDR3 has 15 residues. The sample taken for sequencing was tumor tissue. This clonotype was obtained from a male donor with papillary thyroid cancer or a benign thyroid nodule (not recorded which). Some clones in this sample may be carry-over from other donors' samples. The V gene is TRBV6-2 or TRBV6-3, the J gene TRBJ2-7, with a possible D match to TRBD2 (7 bases). The CDR3 DNA reads as TGTGCCAGCAGCAGACGAGGGGGGGACCCCTACGAGCAGTACTTC. Translating it yields CASSRRGGDPYEQYF.